A few counts support the clone carrying this T cell receptor (beta chain). The CDR3 covers 16 residues. The V segment lost 11 bases and the J segment 3 bases; nucleotides outside the gene matches: 16. Germline V gene sequence: CDR1 SNHLY, CDR2 FYNNEI. Primers: 60 V beta forward and 13 J beta reverse. TCRdb's table, derived via immunoSEQ multiplex PCR, lists solely in-frame clones and lacks some. This sample has 65,000 to 90,000 clones, with around 80% found just once. The record originates from a study of glioma-infiltrating T cells after dendritic cell vaccination. This chain links TRBV2 with TRBJ2-4; 7 positions match TRBD1. Source: blood, taken before dendritic cell vaccination. The clonotype originates from a human donor with glioblastoma. CDR3 loop: CAAKSRDRAVKNIQYF. CDR3 DNA sequence: TGTGCCGCTAAGAGTAGAGACAGGGCTGTCAAAAACATTCAGTACTTC.